The source of this T cell receptor beta chain is a study of cytomegalovirus exposure and HLA in healthy donors. Across the study: An early data release held tens of millions of unique TCRs from HLA-typed donors. Study-level findings and limits: A further, later analysis showed that HLA-associated TCR beta chains (compared with equally common others) were more clonally expanded.

Germline-derived CDR1 and CDR2 are SGDLS and YYNGEE. The V gene end was trimmed by 4 bases and the J gene end by 4 bases; junction bases not matched to a gene: 6. The CDR3 sequence is 14 residues long. In its sample, this clone was seen a few times. The antigen remains undetermined. Researchers ran the PCR with 60 Vbeta and 13 Jbeta primers. The method was immunoSEQ multiplex PCR; TCRdb's version includes in-frame clones alone and lacks a portion of them. This table holds hundreds of thousands of clones, over 70% found once. The TCR comes from a woman aged 55-70 years in good health and CMV-seropositive. Source material: PBMCs. V is TRBV9 and J is TRBJ1-1, with 8 nucleotides matching TRBD1. CDR3 residues: CASSSATGATEAFF. CDR3 DNA: TGTGCCAGCAGCTCGGCGACAGGGGCCACTGAAGCTTTCTTT.